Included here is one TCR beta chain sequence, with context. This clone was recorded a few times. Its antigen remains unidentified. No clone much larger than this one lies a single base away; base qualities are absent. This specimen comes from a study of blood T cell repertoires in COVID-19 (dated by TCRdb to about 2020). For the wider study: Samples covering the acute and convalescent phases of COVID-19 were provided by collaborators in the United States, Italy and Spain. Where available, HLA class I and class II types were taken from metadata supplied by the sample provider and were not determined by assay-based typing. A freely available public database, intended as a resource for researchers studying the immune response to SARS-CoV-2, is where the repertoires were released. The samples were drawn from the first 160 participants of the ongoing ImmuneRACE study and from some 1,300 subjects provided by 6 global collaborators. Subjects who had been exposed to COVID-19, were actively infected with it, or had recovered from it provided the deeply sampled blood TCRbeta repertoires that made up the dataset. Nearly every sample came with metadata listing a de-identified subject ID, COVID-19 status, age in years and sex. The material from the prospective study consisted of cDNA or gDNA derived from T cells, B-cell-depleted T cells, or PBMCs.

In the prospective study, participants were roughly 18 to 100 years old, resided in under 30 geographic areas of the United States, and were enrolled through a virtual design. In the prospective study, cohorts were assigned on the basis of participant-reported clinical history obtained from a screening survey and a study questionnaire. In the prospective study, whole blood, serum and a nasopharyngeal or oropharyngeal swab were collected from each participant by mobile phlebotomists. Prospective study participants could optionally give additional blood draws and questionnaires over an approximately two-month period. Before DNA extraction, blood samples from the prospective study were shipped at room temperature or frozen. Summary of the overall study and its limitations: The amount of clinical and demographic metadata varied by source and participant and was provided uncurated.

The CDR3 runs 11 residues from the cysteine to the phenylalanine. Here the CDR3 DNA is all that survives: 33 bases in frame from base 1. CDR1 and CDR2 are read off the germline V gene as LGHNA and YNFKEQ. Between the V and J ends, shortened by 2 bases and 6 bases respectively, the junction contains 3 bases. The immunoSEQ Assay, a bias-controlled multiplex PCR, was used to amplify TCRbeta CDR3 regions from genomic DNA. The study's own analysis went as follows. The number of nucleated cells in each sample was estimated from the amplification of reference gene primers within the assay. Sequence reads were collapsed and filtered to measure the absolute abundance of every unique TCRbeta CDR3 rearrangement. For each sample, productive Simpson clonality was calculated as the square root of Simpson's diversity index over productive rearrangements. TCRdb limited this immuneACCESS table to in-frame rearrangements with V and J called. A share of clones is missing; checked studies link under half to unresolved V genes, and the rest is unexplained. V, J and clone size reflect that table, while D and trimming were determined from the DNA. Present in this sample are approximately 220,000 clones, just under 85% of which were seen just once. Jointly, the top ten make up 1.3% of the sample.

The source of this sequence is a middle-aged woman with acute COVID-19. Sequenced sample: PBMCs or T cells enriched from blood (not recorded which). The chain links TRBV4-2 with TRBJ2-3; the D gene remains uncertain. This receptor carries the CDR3 CASSQRDTQYF. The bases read TGTGCCAGCAGCCAACGGGATACGCAGTATTTT.